This T cell receptor (beta chain) was sequenced for a study of cytomegalovirus exposure and HLA in healthy donors (TCRdb year 2017). For context, the study as a whole: According to an earlier analysis of 550 to 750 of the donors, 150 million to 200 million T cells yielded 100 million or so unique TCR beta sequences and 276 Gb of sequence data. About 280 gigabases of sequencing data and approximately 80 million unique TCR sequences were included in an early release covering about 700 HLA-typed donors. Of the 300 to 500 genotyped donors, 81% were placed in the genetic ancestry cluster associated with self-reported Caucasian donors. The aim of the study was to test whether cataloging public T cell receptors could identify signatures of past pathogen exposure. Using immunosequencing, the study profiled T cell repertoires from approximately 700 subjects and related those repertoires to cytomegalovirus serostatus. Besides the first cohort of more than 650 subjects, a separate validation cohort made up of 120 different subjects was used. To predict cytomegalovirus infection status, the study combined high-throughput TCR immunosequencing, statistical association of individual TCRs with disease status, and machine learning. In a later analysis, previously published TCR beta repertoires from hundreds of donors were re-analyzed and high-resolution HLA genotyping was added so that TCR occurrence patterns could be studied. The later analysis used no new phenotypic data to find candidate immune exposures, relying instead on TCR beta sequences and their occurrence across donors. An earlier analysis of roughly 580 of the donors used high-throughput TCR beta sequencing to judge whether each TCR beta V gene segment behaved as functional or pseudogenic. Alongside the repertoire data, information on donor age, sex, ethnicity and CMV serostatus was compiled. A later genetic analysis used genome-wide SNP genotypes for about 60% of the roughly 700 donors, treating that subset as a discovery cohort. All discovery cohort repertoires had been generated using a single sequencing platform. Both class I and class II loci were covered by HLA typing, at four-digit resolution. Typing coverage varied by locus: roughly 629-630 donors for A, B, C, DRB1 and DQB1; around 560 for DQA1; around 570 for DPA1; approximately 490 for DPB1. A few DR-DQ haplotypes were handled as single units for association and clustering because linkage in the cohort was strong. On average, roughly 240,000 unique TCR beta nucleotide sequences were sequenced per donor among a few hundred genotyped donors of the cohort, with roughly 18% of those sequences being non-productive. The paper as a whole reports these results and caveats: According to a later analysis, most CMV-associated TCR beta chains appeared to be HLA-restricted, and the HLA associations seemed to be driven largely by CMV exposure. The authors suggested that the approach could potentially be generalized to other disease states and immunological phenotypes. Immune exposure information for the cohort was limited to CMV serostatus. The study gave a list of roughly 150 TCR beta chains associated with cytomegalovirus. In an earlier analysis of around 600 of the donors, most TCR beta V segments were observed in productive rearrangements about 90% or about 30% of the time, broadly matching IMGT annotations. Assigning TCR associations to individual alleles was difficult when HLA alleles, especially DR and DQ, strongly co-occurred. In vitro tests confirmed that a few of the cytomegalovirus-associated TCR beta chains recognize cytomegalovirus antigens. A cluster of highly shared sequence variants was judged likely to represent a technical artifact of the sequencing pipeline. Presence/absence analyses assumed roughly uniform sequencing depth across donors, an assumption that may not hold. Several of the top co-occurrence clusters appeared to be linked to parvovirus B19, influenza, CMV and Epstein-Barr virus, according to a later analysis. At a false discovery rate of 0.05, a later analysis linked some 17,000 TCR beta sequences to specific HLA alleles. About 15 rarely observed V segments, including chromosome 9 orphons, were excluded from the earlier analysis of several hundred of the donors because counts were too low. In a later analysis, TCR association rates were found to vary across HLA loci, with the most associated TCRs seen for DRB1 alleles and the fewest for HLA-C alleles. HLA typing was unavailable for some donors at each locus, so association tests used only the typed subset. In a later analysis, HLA-associated TCR beta chains were found to be more clonally expanded and to have lower generation probabilities than equally common non-associated chains. Linkage disequilibrium might explain the correlated functional status among segregating V segments, but an unknown experimental factor could not be ruled out. A further reported finding was that TCR beta sequences accurately predicted the HLA-A and HLA-B alleles for most subjects in the first cohort. The 87-base-pair reads could not distinguish some IMGT-functional V segments, including TRBV6-2 and TRBV6-3, so those segments were excluded. While some public TCRs were present in many individuals, most TCR sequences turned up only very rarely across donors. Compared with the approximately 600-donor mean, donors in an Asian-associated ancestry cluster had fewer N-insertions in productive TCRs, according to a later genetic analysis. In both the original and validation cohorts, the classifier was reported to diagnose cytomegalovirus status with high specificity and sensitivity. In a later genetic analysis, a missense DCLRE1C variant was associated with V-gene and J-gene trimming of TCR beta chains, and the association was replicated in an independent cohort. Only TCR beta chains were sequenced in this cohort, and the absence of alpha or paired-chain data limited detectable features.

From a lookup of the germline V gene, CDR1 and CDR2 are SGHAT and FQNNGV. V is shortened by 4 bases, J by 5 bases, and the region joining them spans 15 bases. The CDR3, from cysteine to phenylalanine, totals 14 residues. The CDR3 DNA has 42 bases and is translated from base 1. This clone was found a few times. Its binding antigen is unknown. There are no base qualities to consult, and no much larger clone falls within one base. In total, approximately 690 healthy bone marrow donors made up the cohort. All cohort members were sampled while nominally healthy, although unrecorded immune exposures were likely present. The donor tested CMV seronegative and was one of the 352 seronegative cohort members. Every donor gave a peripheral blood sample, and the peripheral blood mononuclear cells from that sample were used for TCR beta sequencing. Genomic DNA extraction from the blood cell samples was performed with the Qiagen DNeasy Blood Extraction Kit.

To prepare the library, the immunoSEQ multiplex PCR assay was applied. A mixture of 60 forward primers for TCR Vbeta segments and 13 reverse primers for TCR Jbeta segments was used in the multiplex PCR. The CDR3 region of rearranged TCR beta genes was amplified from genomic DNA with a multiplex PCR assay. The Illumina HiSeq System was used to sequence the amplified TCR beta libraries as 87-base-pair reads. For the original study's pipeline: A later analysis tallied around 87 million unique TCR beta chains across the approximately 670 repertoires, and around 12 million of those chains were shared by two or more donors. Raw reads were error-corrected and collapsed into unique sequences with a nearest-neighbor algorithm that merged closely related sequences to remove PCR and sequencing errors. To assign V, D and J gene segments, CDR3 sequences were aligned to IMGT reference sequences. For a sequence to be retained, a match of at least six nucleotides to both a V gene segment and a J gene segment was required. A rearrangement was called productive if the CDR3 had no stop codons and remained in frame with V and J, and every other rearrangement was called non-productive. Following IMGT convention, CDR3 was defined as the stretch from the second conserved V-encoded cysteine up to the conserved J-encoded phenylalanine. The earlier analysis of about 560 of the donors excluded any sequence lacking an unambiguous match to a single V gene segment. In an earlier analysis of approximately 590 of the donors, V segments were called functional above 56.7% productive rearrangements and were called segregating when the between-donor standard deviation exceeded 5%. To diagnose cytomegalovirus status from the catalog of TCR beta chain sequences, a statistical classification framework was built. V and J gene assignment, in a later analysis, came from comparing TCR nucleotide sequences with IMGT/GENE-DB human TR gene sequences. Using the TCRdist pipeline, a later analysis assigned CDR3 sequences along with most-parsimonious VDJ recombination scenarios. In a later analysis, each TCR beta chain was defined by its CDR3 amino acid sequence together with its V-gene family, and reads lacking a unique V-gene family were excluded. To address suspected cross-contamination and a sequencing artifact, a later analysis removed approximately 600 highly shared, low-generation-probability nucleotide sequences. In a later analysis, a clonal expansion index was calculated for each public chain from normalized within-repertoire ranks of inferred template counts. A later analysis computed generation probabilities with a VDJ recombination model fitted to out-of-frame rearrangements, and checked the results against IGoR. In a later analysis, TCR-TCR, TCR-HLA and TCR-CMV co-occurrence was scored with hypergeometric tests, and a repertoire-size bias correction was applied to TCR pairs. False discovery rates were estimated in a later analysis by permuting HLA or CMV assignments 20 times. A later analysis grouped co-occurring TCRs with DBSCAN, adding TCRdist sequence similarity when clustering within HLA-allele-positive subsets. Repertoires with fewer than 30,000 or more than 120,000 public chains, plus five repertoires with anomalous nucleotide sharing, were excluded from co-occurrence clustering. This immuneACCESS table, as held by TCRdb, lists in-frame sequences with V and J called but not all clones. Of the missing ones, under half trace to an unresolved V gene in checked studies; the others have no known cause. That table furnishes V, J and clone size, whereas the DNA furnished D and trimming. This sample lists roughly 200,000 clones; 80% were detected once. Around 0.69% of the sample is taken by the ten largest.

The chain was built from TRBV11-2 and TRBJ2-7; matching of 6 bases hints at TRBD1 as the D gene. Input material: PBMCs. The sequence derives from a boy aged 5-17 years in good health and CMV-seronegative. The DNA reads as follows: TGTGCCAGCAGCTCCTACAGGGAAAGGAACGAGCAGTACTTC. This encodes CASSSYRERNEQYF.